This T cell receptor beta chain was retrieved from a study of cytomegalovirus exposure and HLA in healthy donors. Study background: There were nearly 120 million unique TCR beta sequences, drawn from 150 million to 200 million T cells, in an earlier analysis.

CDR1 is MNHEY and CDR2 is SVGAGI in the germline V gene. Unmatched junction bases numbered 3, after V lost 4 bases and J lost 2 bases. CDR3 length: 15 amino acids. PCR used 60 Vbeta primers and 13 Jbeta primers. Produced via immunoSEQ multiplex PCR; TCRdb's table is partial and in-frame only. This sample yields roughly 250,000 clones, of which 84% are seen a single time; about 2% belongs to the top ten. The chain joins TRBV6-5 to TRBJ2-7; the match to TRBD2 covers 12 bases. Sequencing used PBMCs. The TCR originated in a woman in her thirties or forties in good health and CMV-seropositive. CDR3 residues: CASSLSSGRAYEQYF. CDR3 in DNA: TGTGCCAGCAGTTTATCTAGCGGGAGGGCCTACGAGCAGTACTTC.